What follows are 20 T cell receptor beta chains derived from one specimen sequenced in a study of cytomegalovirus exposure and HLA in healthy donors. PCR used 60 Vbeta primers and 13 Jbeta primers. Libraries were prepared by immunoSEQ multiplex PCR; TCRdb keeps only in-frame clonotypes and omits some of them. Among approximately 160,000 clones, approximately 71% were seen once, and the ten largest hold approximately 4.5%. The sequenced sample was PBMCs. The origin of the receptors is a woman under 30 in good health and CMV-seropositive.

The chain employs TRBV4-1 and TRBJ2-5, with D perhaps matching TRBD2 (6 bases). Germline values: CDR1 MGHRA, CDR2 YSYEKL. The CDR3 covers 15 residues. Trimming took 1 base from V and 4 from J, leaving 13 bases between them. CDR3 in DNA: TGCGCCAGCAGCCAAGTTCTAGCGCCTATAGAGACCCAGTACTTC. Translating gives CASSQVLAPIETQYF.

This clone was seen a handful of times. The gene calls are TRBV6-1 and TRBJ2-5; maybe TRBD1 (6 bases). The germline V and J ends were trimmed by 6 bases and 4 bases, with 9 bases remaining between them. The germline V gene has CDR1 MNHNS and CDR2 SASEGT. This CDR3 is 12 amino acids long. This CDR3 reads CASSPRGETQYF. CDR3 nucleotide sequence: TGTGCCAGCAGCCCCAGGGGAGAGACCCAGTACTTC.

The chain recombines TRBV9 with TRBJ1-2; D is ambiguous. The CDR3 is 15 residues long. Deletions cut 1 base from V and 2 bases from J, with 12 bases between. Germline CDR1 is SGDLS and CDR2 is YYNGEE. The CDR3 here is CASSVPTAGNYGYTF. The CDR3 nucleotides are TGTGCCAGCAGCGTACCAACGGCGGGGAACTATGGCTACACCTTC. The whole variable domain, filled in from reference TRBV9 and TRBJ1-2, reads DSGVTQTPKHLITATGQRVTLRCSPRSGDLSVYWYQQSLDQGLQFLIQYYNGEERAKGNILERFSAQQFPDLHSELNLSSLELGDSALYFCASSVPTAGNYGYTFGSGTRLTVV.

The chain recombines TRBV7-9 with TRBJ1-2; TRBD1 aligns across 12 bases. With V trimmed by 5 bases and J by 7 bases, 5 bases remained unmatched. This CDR3 spans 14 amino acids. Germline lookup yields CDR1 SEHNR and CDR2 FQNEAQ (reference sequence). The CDR3, as DNA: TGTGCCAGCAGCCCAGGGACAGGGGGCGTTGGCTACACCTTC. This sequence encodes CASSPGTGGVGYTF.

The genes are TRBV5-1 and TRBJ1-5, with TRBD1 as a possible D gene (5 bases). The CDR3 runs to 15 residues. Germline CDR1 and CDR2: SGHRS and YFSETQ. The V gene lost 0 bases and the J gene lost 0 bases, with 7 bases spanning the gap. The CDR3 coding sequence is TGCGCCAGCAGCTTGGCAGGGCATAGCAATCAGCCCCAGCATTTT. Protein product: CASSLAGHSNQPQHF.

The chain joins TRBV19 to TRBJ2-1; 10 positions match TRBD2. Germline lookup yields CDR1 LNHDA and CDR2 SQIVND (reference sequence). The J segment lost 7 bases and the V segment lost 6 bases, leaving 0 bases of the junction unmatched. There are 12 residues in the CDR3. The CDR3 region is CASRAGGNEQFF. CDR3 in DNA: TGTGCCAGTAGAGCGGGAGGGAATGAGCAGTTCTTC.

The gene calls are TRBV4-1 and TRBJ1-1; D is possibly TRBD1 (5 bases). From germline, CDR1 is MGHRA and CDR2 YSYEKL. The CDR3 has 14 residues. Trimming stripped 5 bases from V and 1 base from J, with 11 bases between. This CDR3 reads CASSWGTENTEAFF. The CDR3 nucleotides read TGCGCCAGCAGCTGGGGCACGGAGAACACTGAAGCTTTCTTT.

The chain couples TRBV5-1 to TRBJ1-4, with D possibly being TRBD1 (6 bases). CDR1 is SGHRS and CDR2 is YFSETQ in the germline V gene. CDR3 length: 14 amino acids. Trimming took off 2 bases at V and 5 bases at J, with 10 bases between the two ends. The DNA for the CDR3 is TGCGCCAGCAGCTTCCAGGGGCTCAATGAAAAACTGTTTTTT. It encodes CASSFQGLNEKLFF.

The V gene is TRBV9, the J gene TRBJ1-1, with 9 bases that match TRBD1. The germline V gene has CDR1 SGDLS and CDR2 YYNGEE. The CDR3 contains 17 residues. Trimming took 4 bases from V and 0 from J; bases not matched to a gene: 10. CDR3 loop: CASSSRQGGGVNTEAFF. In DNA form, the CDR3 reads TGTGCCAGCAGCTCCCGACAGGGGGGAGGCGTGAACACTGAAGCTTTCTTT. Together with reference TRBV9 and TRBJ1-1, the CDR3 gives the full variable domain: DSGVTQTPKHLITATGQRVTLRCSPRSGDLSVYWYQQSLDQGLQFLIQYYNGEERAKGNILERFSAQQFPDLHSELNLSSLELGDSALYFCASSSRQGGGVNTEAFFGQGTRLTVV.

The chain combines TRBV5-4 with TRBJ1-2, with D possibly being TRBD1 (5 bases). The CDR3 extends over 15 amino acids. The V end lost 0 bases, the J end lost 3 bases, and 12 bases lay between the germline ends. Germline lookup yields CDR1 SGHNT and CDR2 YYREEE (reference sequence). DNA of the CDR3: TGTGCCAGCAGCTTGGACAGGATTCCTGACTATGGCTACACCTTC. Its protein product is CASSLDRIPDYGYTF.

The chain joins TRBV28 to TRBJ1-1; no clear D. CDR3 length equals 15 residues. Germline CDR1 and CDR2: MDHEN and SYDVKM. Trimming took off 5 bases at V and 1 base at J, with 14 bases between the two ends. The CDR3 DNA follows: TGTGCCAGCAGTCAATACAGCAATTCGAACACTGAAGCTTTCTTT. Translated, it gives CASSQYSNSNTEAFF.

J is TRBJ1-2 and V is TRBV19; 7 bases align to TRBD1. The CDR3 is 13 amino acids. V dropped 1 base and J dropped 8; count of bases not matched to a gene: 4. In germline, CDR1 is LNHDA, CDR2 SQIVND (reference sequence). CDR3 bases: TGTGCCAGTAGTATAGGAGGGGGCGACGGCTACACCTTC. Protein product: CASSIGGGDGYTF.

This clone was seen more than once but under ten times. The J gene is TRBJ2-5, the V gene TRBV6-1, with 15 bases matching TRBD2. With the DNA end fitting TRBJ2-7 better, the J assignment may be wrong. The CDR3 is 16 residues long. Germline V gene lookup returns CDR1 MNHNS and CDR2 SASEGT. CDR3 sequence: CASSEAGTSGRYEQYF. In DNA, the CDR3 is TGTGCCAGCAGTGAAGCGGGGACTAGCGGGAGGTACGAGCAGTACTTC.

V usage is TRBV9 and J usage is TRBJ1-4, with a possible D match to TRBD1 (5 bases). CDR1 is SGDLS, CDR2 YYNGEE, per germline. The germline V and J ends were trimmed by 5 bases and 6 bases, with 11 bases remaining between them. The CDR3 sequence is 13 residues long. CDR3 DNA: TGTGCCAGCAGTGGGGGGGTCGATGAAAAACTGTTTTTT. Translating gives CASSGGVDEKLFF.

This clone was counted once. This chain joins TRBV19 and TRBJ2-5; 8 bases line up with TRBD2. The J segment lost 4 bases and the V segment lost 10 bases, leaving 11 bases of the junction unmatched. The CDR3 spans 14 residues. Per the germline V gene, CDR1 is LNHDA and CDR2 is SQIVND (reference sequence). The CDR3 DNA sequence: TGTGCCACCCGACATAGCGGGGCGGGAGAGACCCAGTACTTC. It translates to CATRHSGAGETQYF.

The chain employs TRBV10-3 and TRBJ1-3, with 7 bases that match TRBD1. V shed 6 bases and J 2 bases; nucleotides not matched to a gene: 4. Germline CDR1 ENHRY, CDR2 SYGVKD. The CDR3 consists of 14 residues. The CDR3 nucleotides read TGTGCCATCAGCGACAGGGAGGCTGGAAACACCATATATTTT. The encoded protein is CAISDREAGNTIYF.

The chain recombines TRBV7-9 with TRBJ2-2; 7 bases align to TRBD2. The V segment lost 2 bases and the J segment 0 bases; nucleotides outside the gene matches: 3. CDR3 length: 16 residues. Germline lookup yields CDR1 SEHNR and CDR2 FQNEAQ (reference sequence). The CDR3: CASSLRAGANTGELFF. The CDR3 DNA reads as TGTGCCAGCAGCTTAAGGGCGGGGGCGAACACCGGGGAGCTGTTTTTT. Full variable domain (rest looked up from reference TRBV7-9 and TRBJ2-2): DTGVSQNPRHKITKRGQNVTFRCDPISEHNRLYWYRQTLGQGPEFLTYFQNEAQLEKSRLLSDRFSAERPKGSFSTLEIQRTEQGDSAMYLCASSLRAGANTGELFFGEGSRLTVL.

This clone came up a few times. The chain has TRBV6-1 and TRBJ1-1, with D possibly matching TRBD1 (6 bases). CDR3 length: 17 amino acids. Germline CDR1 MNHNS, CDR2 SASEGT. Trimming left V 0 bases short and J 3 bases short, with 17 bases between. The CDR3 spells CASSEAIWGPAYTEAFF. The DNA of the CDR3 is TGTGCCAGCAGTGAAGCGATTTGGGGGCCGGCGTACACTGAAGCTTTCTTT.

V and J are TRBV6-1 and TRBJ2-5, with TRBD2 matching 8 bases. With 0 bases clipped from V and 7 bases from J, the junction kept 13 bases outside the gene matches. CDR1 MNHNS and CDR2 SASEGT come from the germline V gene. The CDR3 is 17 amino acids. The CDR3: CASSEANPGLGSGTQYF. In DNA, the CDR3 is TGTGCCAGCAGTGAAGCGAACCCGGGACTAGGGTCCGGGACCCAGTACTTC.

The J gene is TRBJ2-5, the V gene TRBV7-9; tentatively, D is TRBD2 (5 bases). The CDR3 covers 16 residues. The ends were cut back, 4 bases at V and 2 bases at J, with 17 bases in the middle. The germline CDR1 and CDR2 sequences are SEHNR and FQNEAQ (reference sequence). The CDR3 loop reads CASSSFFFGEQETQYF. For the CDR3, the DNA is TGTGCCAGCAGCTCGTTCTTTTTCGGGGAGCAAGAGACCCAGTACTTC.